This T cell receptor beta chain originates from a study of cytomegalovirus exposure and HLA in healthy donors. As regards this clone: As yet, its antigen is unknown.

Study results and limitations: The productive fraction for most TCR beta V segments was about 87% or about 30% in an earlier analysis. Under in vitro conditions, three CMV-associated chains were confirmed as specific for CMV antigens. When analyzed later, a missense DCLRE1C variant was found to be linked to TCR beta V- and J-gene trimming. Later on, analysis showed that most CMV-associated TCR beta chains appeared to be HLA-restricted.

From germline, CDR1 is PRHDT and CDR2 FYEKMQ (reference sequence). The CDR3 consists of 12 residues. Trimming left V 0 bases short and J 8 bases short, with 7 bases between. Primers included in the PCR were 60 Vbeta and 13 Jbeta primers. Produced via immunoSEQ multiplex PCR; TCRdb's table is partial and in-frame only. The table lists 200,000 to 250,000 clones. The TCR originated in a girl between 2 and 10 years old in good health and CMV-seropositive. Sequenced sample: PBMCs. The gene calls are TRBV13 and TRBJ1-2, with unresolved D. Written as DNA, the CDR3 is TGTGCCAGCAGCTTAGGTAGGAGCGGCTACACCTTC. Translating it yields CASSLGRSGYTF.